The sequence of this T cell receptor (beta chain) was determined in a study of blood T cell repertoires in COVID-19. Study summary: The study drew acute and convalescent COVID-19 samples from the United States, Italy and Spain.

Method: immunoSEQ multiplex PCR; TCRdb's copy keeps in-frame clones and lacks some. This table has roughly 280,000 clones, about 89% appearing once. This clone turned up a few times. The material sequenced was peripheral blood. The source is a man aged 45-60 years with acute or convalescent COVID-19.

The CDR3 protein is CASSLLEGNTEAFF. CDR3 nucleotides: TGTGCCAGCAGTCTCTTGGAGGGGAACACTGAAGCTTTCTTT. The genes are TRBV7-9 and TRBJ1-1; D gene ambiguous. CDR3 length: 14 amino acids. Per the germline V gene, CDR1 is SEHNR and CDR2 is FQNEAQ (reference sequence). Trimming took off 6 bases at V and 1 base at J, with 12 bases between the two ends. The complete variable domain, with remaining parts taken from reference TRBV7-9 and TRBJ1-1, reads DTGVSQNPRHKITKRGQNVTFRCDPISEHNRLYWYRQTLGQGPEFLTYFQNEAQLEKSRLLSDRFSAERPKGSFSTLEIQRTEQGDSAMYLCASSLLEGNTEAFFGQGTRLTVV.